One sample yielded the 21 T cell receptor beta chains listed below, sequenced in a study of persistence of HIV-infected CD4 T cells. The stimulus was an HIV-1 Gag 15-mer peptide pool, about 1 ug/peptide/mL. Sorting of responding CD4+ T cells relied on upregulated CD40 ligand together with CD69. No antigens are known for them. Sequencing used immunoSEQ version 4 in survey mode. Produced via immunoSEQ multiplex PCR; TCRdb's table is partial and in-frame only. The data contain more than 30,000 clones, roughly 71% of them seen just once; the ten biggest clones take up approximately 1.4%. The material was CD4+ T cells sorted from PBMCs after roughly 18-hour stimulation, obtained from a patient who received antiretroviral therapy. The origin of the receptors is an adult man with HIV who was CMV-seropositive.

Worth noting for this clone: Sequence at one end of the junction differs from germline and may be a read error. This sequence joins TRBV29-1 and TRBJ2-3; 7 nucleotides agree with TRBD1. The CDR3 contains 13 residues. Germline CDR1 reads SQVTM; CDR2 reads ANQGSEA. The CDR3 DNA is TGCAGCGTGAATTTATCCGGGACAGCTACGCAGTATTTT. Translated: CSVNLSGTATQYF.

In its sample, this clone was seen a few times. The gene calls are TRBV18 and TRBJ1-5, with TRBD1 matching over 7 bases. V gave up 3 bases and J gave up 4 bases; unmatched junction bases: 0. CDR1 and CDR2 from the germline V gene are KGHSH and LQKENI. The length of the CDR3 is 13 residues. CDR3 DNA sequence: TGTGCCAGCTCACCGGGACAGAATCAGCCCCAGCATTTT. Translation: CASSPGQNQPQHF.

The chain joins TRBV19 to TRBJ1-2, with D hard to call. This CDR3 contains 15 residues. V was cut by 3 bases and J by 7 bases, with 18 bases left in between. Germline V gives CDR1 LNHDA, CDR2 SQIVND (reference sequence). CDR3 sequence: CASSIGGIGELGYTF. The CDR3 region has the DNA TGTGCCAGTAGTATTGGAGGGATCGGGGAACTTGGCTACACCTTC. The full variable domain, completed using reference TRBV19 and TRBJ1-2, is DGGITQSPKYLFRKEGQNVTLSCEQNLNHDAMYWYRQDPGQGLRLIYYSQIVNDFQKGDIAEGYSVSREKKESFPLTVTSAQKNPTAFYLCASSIGGIGELGYTFGSGTRLTVV.

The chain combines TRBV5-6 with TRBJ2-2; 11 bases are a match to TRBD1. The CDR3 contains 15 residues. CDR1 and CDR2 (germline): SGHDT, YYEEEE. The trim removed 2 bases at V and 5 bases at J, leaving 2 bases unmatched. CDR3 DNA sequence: TGTGCCAGCAGCTTCCGGGACAGGGGGACCGGGGAGCTGTTTTTT. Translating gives CASSFRDRGTGELFF.

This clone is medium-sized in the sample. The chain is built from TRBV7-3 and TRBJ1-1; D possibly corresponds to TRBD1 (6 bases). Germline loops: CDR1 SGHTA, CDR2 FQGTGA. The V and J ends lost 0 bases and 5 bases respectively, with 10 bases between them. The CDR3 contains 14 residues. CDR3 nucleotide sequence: TGTGCCAGCAGCTTAACGGAGAGGGGGACTGAAGCTTTCTTT. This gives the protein CASSLTERGTEAFF.

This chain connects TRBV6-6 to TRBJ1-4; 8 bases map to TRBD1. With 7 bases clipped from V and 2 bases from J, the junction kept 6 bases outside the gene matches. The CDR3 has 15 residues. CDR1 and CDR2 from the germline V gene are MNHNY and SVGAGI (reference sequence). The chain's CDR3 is CASTLTGATNEKLFF. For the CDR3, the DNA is TGTGCCAGCACCCTGACAGGGGCTACTAATGAAAAACTGTTTTTT.

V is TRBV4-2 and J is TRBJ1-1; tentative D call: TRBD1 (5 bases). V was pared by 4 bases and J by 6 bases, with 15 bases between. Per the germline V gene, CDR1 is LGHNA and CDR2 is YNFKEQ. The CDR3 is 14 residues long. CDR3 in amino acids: CASSRGVGDAEAFF. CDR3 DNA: TGTGCCAGCAGCCGAGGAGTCGGGGACGCTGAAGCTTTCTTT.

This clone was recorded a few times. CDR3 amino acids: CASRTGGNEQYF. CDR3 coding DNA: TGTGCCAGCCGAACAGGGGGGAACGAGCAGTACTTC. The chain has TRBV5-8 and TRBJ2-7, with 8 positions matching TRBD1. The CDR3 runs to 12 residues. Per the germline V gene, CDR1 is SGHTS and CDR2 is YDEGEE. J was trimmed by 5 bases and V by 7 bases; bases with no gene match: 5.

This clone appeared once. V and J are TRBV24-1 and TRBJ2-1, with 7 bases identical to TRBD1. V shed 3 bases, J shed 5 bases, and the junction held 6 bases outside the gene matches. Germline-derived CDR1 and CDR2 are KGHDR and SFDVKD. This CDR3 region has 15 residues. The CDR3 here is CATSDATGQHNEQFF. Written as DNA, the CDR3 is TGTGCCACCAGTGATGCTACGGGACAGCACAATGAGCAGTTCTTC.

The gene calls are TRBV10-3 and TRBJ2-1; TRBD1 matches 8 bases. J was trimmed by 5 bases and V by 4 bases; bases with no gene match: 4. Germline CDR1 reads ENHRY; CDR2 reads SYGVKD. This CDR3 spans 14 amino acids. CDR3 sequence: CAISAGTGDNEQFF. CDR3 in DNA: TGTGCCATCAGTGCCGGGACAGGAGACAATGAGCAGTTCTTC.

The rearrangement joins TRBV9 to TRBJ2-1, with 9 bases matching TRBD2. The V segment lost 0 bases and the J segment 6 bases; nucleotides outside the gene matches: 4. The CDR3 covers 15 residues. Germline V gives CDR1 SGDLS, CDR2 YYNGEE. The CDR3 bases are TGTGCCAGCAGCGTAGATGGCGGGGGGGTCAATGAGCAGTTCTTC. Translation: CASSVDGGGVNEQFF.

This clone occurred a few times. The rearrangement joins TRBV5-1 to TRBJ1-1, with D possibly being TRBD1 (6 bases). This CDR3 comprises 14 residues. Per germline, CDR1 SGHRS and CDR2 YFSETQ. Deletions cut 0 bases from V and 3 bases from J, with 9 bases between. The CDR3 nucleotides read TGCGCCAGCAGCTTGGACAGGGCGGACACTGAAGCTTTCTTT. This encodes CASSLDRADTEAFF. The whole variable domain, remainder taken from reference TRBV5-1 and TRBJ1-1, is KAGVTQTPRYLIKTRGQQVTLSCSPISGHRSVSWYQQTPGQGLQFLFEYFSETQRNKGNFPGRFSGRQFSNSRSEMNVSTLELGDSALYLCASSLDRADTEAFFGQGTRLTVV.

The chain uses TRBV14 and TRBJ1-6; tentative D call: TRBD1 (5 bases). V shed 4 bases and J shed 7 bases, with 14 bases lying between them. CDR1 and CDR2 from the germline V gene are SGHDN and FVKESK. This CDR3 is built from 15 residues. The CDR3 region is CASSLIGRGNSPLHF. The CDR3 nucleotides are TGTGCCAGCAGCCTAATTGGGCGGGGGAATTCACCCCTCCACTTT.

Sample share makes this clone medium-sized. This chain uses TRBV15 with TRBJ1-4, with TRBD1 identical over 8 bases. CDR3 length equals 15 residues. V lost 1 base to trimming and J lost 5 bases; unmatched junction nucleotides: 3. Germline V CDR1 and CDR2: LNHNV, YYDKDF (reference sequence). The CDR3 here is CATSRGTGTNEKLFF. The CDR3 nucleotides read TGTGCCACCAGCAGAGGGACAGGGACAAATGAAAAACTGTTTTTT.

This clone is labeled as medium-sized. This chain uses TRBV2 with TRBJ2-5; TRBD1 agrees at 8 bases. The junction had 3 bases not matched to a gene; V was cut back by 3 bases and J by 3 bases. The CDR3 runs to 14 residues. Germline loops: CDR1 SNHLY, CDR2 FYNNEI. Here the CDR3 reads CASSEVDREETQYF. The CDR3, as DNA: TGTGCCAGCAGTGAGGTGGACAGGGAAGAGACCCAGTACTTC.

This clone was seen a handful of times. CDR3 coding DNA: TGTGCCAGCAGTGGGGCCAGGGAGTATGGCTACACCTTC. Translating gives CASSGAREYGYTF. This rearrangement joins TRBV2 to TRBJ1-2; D possibly corresponds to TRBD1 (5 bases). This CDR3 is built from 13 residues. Germline V CDR1 and CDR2: SNHLY, FYNNEI. V lost 4 bases to trimming and J lost 5 bases, with 11 bases between them.

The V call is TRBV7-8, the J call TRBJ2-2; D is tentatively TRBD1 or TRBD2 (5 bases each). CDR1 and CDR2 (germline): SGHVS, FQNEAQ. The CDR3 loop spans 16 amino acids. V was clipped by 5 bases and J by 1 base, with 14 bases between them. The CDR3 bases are TGTGCCAGCAGCCCGGGACCTCGCGGGAACACCGGGGAGCTGTTTTTT. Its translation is CASSPGPRGNTGELFF.

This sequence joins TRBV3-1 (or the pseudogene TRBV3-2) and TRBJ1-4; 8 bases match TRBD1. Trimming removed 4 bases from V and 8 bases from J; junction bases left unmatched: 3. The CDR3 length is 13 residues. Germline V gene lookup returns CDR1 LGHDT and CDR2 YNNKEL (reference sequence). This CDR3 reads CASSRDRKEKLFF. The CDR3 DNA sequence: TGTGCCAGCAGCCGGGACAGGAAAGAAAAACTGTTTTTT.

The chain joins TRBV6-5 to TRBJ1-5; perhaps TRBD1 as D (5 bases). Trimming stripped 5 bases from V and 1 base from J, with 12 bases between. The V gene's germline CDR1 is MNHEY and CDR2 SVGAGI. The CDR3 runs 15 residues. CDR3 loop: CASSRGTSSNQPQHF. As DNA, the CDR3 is TGTGCCAGCAGTCGAGGGACCTCGAGCAATCAGCCCCAGCATTTT.

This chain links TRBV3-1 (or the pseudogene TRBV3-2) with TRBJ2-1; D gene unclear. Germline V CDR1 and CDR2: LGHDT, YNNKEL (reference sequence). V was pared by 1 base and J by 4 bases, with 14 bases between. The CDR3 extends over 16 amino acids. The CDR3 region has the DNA TGTGCCAGCAGCCAAGGACCCAACAAGAGGTACAATGAGCAGTTCTTC. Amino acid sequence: CASSQGPNKRYNEQFF.

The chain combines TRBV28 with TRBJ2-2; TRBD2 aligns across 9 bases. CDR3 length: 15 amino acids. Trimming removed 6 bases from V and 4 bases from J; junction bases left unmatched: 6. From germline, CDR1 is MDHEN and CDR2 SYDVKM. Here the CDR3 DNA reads TGTGCCAGCAGCTTTAGCGGGGGAAGCACCGGGGAGCTGTTTTTT. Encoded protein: CASSFSGGSTGELFF.